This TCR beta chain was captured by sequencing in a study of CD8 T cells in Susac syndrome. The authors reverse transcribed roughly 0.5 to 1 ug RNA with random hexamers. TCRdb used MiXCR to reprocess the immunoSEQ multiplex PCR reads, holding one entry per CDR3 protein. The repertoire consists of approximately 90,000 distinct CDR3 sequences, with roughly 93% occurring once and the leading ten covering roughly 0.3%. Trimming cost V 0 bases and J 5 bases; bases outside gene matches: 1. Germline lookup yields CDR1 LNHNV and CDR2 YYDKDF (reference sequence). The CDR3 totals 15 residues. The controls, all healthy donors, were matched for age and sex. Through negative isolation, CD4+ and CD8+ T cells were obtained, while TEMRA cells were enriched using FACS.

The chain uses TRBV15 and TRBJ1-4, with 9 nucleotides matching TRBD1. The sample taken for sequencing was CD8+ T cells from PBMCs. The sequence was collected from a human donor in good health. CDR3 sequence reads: CATSRDTGGNEKLFF. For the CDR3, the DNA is TGTGCCACCAGCAGAGATACAGGGGGCAATGAAAAACTGTTTTTT.